The T cell receptor (beta chain) described here comes from a study of T cell changes during pregnancy in multiple sclerosis. This clone is categorized as medium-sized (0.01 to 0.1%). V was pared by 7 bases and J by 3 bases, with 14 bases between. Per the germline V gene, CDR1 is SGHRS and CDR2 is YFSETQ. This CDR3 spans 14 amino acids. Sequencing used immunoSEQ multiplex PCR; TCRdb keeps in-frame clones, though not all of them. The sample has under 45,000 clones; roughly 89% are singletons. The sample was CD4+ T cells from peripheral blood mononuclear cells, taken in the second trimester of pregnancy. This receptor was taken from a female donor in good health, enrolled as a control in a pregnancy study. This chain joins TRBV5-1 and TRBJ1-3, with D possibly matching TRBD1 (6 bases). The CDR3 region is CASSDQGFGNTIYF. The CDR3 DNA reads as TGCGCCAGCTCCGACCAGGGGTTTGGAAACACCATATATTTT.